The TCR beta chain described here comes from a study of technical replicates of blood from several donors. This table comes from immunoSEQ multiplex PCR, and its TCRdb copy is limited to in-frame clones, with some not included. The sample includes about 81,000 clones, approximately 96% of them seen just once. The germline V gene encodes CDR1 SGHDT and CDR2 YYEEEE. With V trimmed by 6 bases and J by 5 bases, 8 bases remained unmatched. The CDR3 consists of 14 residues. This TCR derives from a human donor in good health. The specimen was T cells isolated from PBMCs. V is TRBV5-6 and J is TRBJ2-5; 9 bases line up with TRBD1. CDR3 bases: TGTGCCAGCACCTGGGACAGGGCCCGGGAGACCCAGTACTTC. This codes for CASTWDRARETQYF.